This T cell receptor beta chain is drawn from a study of shared clonotypes between healthy human individuals. About the study: Sampling drew on donors who were a couple of women and a few men aged 18 to 49.

The study separated CD4+ cells into CD45RA+ naive and CD45RA-negative memory subsets. CDR3 length: 14 residues. Germline V gene lookup returns CDR1 SNHLY and CDR2 FYNNEI. With 5 bases removed from V and 0 bases from J, the gap between germline ends came to 11 bases. Each replicate PCR on the sorted subsets used around 200 ng DNA (approximately 33,000 T cell genomes). Authors' analysis steps: Filtering of immunoSEQ junctional sequences could not match full-length read filtering. Clones were read by immunoSEQ multiplex PCR, and TCRdb kept only the in-frame ones, dropping some. V and J calls and clone size are as listed in that table; D and trimming were resolved from the DNA. The sample has 1 million to 1.3 million clones; around 78% are singletons.

This receptor was taken from a man between 18 and 29 years old in good health. Some clones in this sample may be carry-over from other donors' samples. Material for sequencing was memory CD4+ T cells from PBMCs. Subset noted: CD45RA-negative fraction. The V and J genes are TRBV2 and TRBJ2-7, with D tentatively TRBD1 (6 bases). CDR3 in DNA: TGTGCCAGCAGTAGGACAGAAAGCTCCTACGAGCAGTACTTC. It yields the protein CASSRTESSYEQYF.